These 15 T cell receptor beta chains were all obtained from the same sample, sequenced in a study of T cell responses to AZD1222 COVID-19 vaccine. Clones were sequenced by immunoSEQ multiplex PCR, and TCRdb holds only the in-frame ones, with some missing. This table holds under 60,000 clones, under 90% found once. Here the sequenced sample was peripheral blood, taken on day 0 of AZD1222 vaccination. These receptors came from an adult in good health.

The CDR3 is CASSLAGGKNQPQHF. The CDR3 DNA is TGTGCCAGCAGCTTGGCGGGGGGCAAAAATCAGCCCCAGCATTTT. The gene calls are TRBV5-5 and TRBJ1-5, with a possible D match to TRBD1 (6 bases). V dropped 0 bases and J dropped 4 bases, with 11 bases sitting between them. Germline V CDR1 and CDR2: SGHKS, YYEKEE (reference sequence). CDR3 size: 15 residues.

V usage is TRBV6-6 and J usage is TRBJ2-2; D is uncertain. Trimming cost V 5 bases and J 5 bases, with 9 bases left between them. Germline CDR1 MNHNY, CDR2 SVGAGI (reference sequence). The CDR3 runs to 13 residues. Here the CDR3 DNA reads TGTGCCAGCAGTCCTAGTACTACCGGGGAGCTGTTTTTT. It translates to CASSPSTTGELFF.

CDR3 nucleotide sequence: TGTGCCAGCAGCCCGCAAAGGCTCCTGGGGGCCGCACAAGAGACCCAGTACTTC. It yields the protein CASSPQRLLGAAQETQYF. This chain uses TRBV3-1 (or the pseudogene TRBV3-2) with TRBJ2-5, with D possibly TRBD1 on 6 matching bases. CDR1 LGHDT and CDR2 YNNKEL come from the germline V gene (reference sequence). The CDR3 has 18 amino acids. The V end lost 4 bases, the J end lost 2 bases, and 23 bases lay between the germline ends.

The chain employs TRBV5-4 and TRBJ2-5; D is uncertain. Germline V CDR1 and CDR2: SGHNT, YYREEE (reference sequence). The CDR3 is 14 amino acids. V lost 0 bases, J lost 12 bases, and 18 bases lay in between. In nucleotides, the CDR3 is TGTGCCAGCAGCTTGGGTGGGCAGGAATTTGGCGAGTACTTC. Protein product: CASSLGGQEFGEYF.

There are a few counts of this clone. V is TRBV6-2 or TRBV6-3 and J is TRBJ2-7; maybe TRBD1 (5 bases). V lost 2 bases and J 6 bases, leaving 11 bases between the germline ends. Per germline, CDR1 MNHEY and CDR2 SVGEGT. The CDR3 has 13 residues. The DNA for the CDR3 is TGTGCCAGCAGTTACGAAGGACATATCGAGCAGTACTTC. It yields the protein CASSYEGHIEQYF.

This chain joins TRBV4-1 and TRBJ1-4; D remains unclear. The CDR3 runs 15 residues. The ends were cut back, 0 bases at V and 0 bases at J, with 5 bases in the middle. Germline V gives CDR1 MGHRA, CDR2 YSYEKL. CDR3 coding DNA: TGCGCCAGCAGCCAAGACCCAGCAACTAATGAAAAACTGTTTTTT. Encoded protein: CASSQDPATNEKLFF.

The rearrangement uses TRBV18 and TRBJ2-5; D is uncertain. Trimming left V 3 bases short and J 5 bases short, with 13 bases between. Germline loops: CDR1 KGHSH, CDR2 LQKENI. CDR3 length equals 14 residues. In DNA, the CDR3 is TGTGCCAGCTCACCGGGGAAAGCTGAGGAGACCCAGTACTTC. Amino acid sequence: CASSPGKAEETQYF.

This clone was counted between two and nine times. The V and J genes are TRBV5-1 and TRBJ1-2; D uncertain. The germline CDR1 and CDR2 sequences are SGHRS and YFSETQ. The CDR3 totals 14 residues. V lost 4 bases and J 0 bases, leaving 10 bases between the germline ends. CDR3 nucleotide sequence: TGCGCCAGCAGCCCGGAGGGTACTAACTATGGCTACACCTTC. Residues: CASSPEGTNYGYTF.

Written as DNA, the CDR3 is TGTGCCAGCTCACCGGGACAAGGGGGGTCTGAAGCTTTCTTT. Protein sequence: CASSPGQGGSEAFF. The V gene is TRBV18, the J gene TRBJ1-1; tentative D call: TRBD1 (6 bases). The CDR3 has 14 amino acids. Looked up from germline, CDR1 is KGHSH and CDR2 is LQKENI. The ends were cut back, 3 bases at V and 6 bases at J, with 14 bases in the middle.

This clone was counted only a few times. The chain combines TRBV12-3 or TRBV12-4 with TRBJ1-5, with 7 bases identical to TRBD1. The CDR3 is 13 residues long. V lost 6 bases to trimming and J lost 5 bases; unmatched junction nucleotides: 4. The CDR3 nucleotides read TGTGCCAGCAGGACAGGGTCCGATCAGCCCCAGCATTTT. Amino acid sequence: CASRTGSDQPQHF.

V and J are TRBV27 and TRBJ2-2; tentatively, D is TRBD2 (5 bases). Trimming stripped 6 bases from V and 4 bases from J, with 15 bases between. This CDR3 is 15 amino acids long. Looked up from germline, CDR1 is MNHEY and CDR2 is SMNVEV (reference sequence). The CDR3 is CASRGGRQVTGELFF. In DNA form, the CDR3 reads TGTGCCAGCAGAGGAGGCAGGCAAGTCACCGGGGAGCTGTTTTTT.

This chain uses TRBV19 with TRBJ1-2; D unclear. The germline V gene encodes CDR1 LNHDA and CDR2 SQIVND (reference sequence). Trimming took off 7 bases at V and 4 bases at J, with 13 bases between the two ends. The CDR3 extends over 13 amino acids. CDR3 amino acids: CASKGEGFYGYTF. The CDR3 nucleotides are TGTGCCAGTAAAGGCGAGGGCTTCTATGGCTACACCTTC.

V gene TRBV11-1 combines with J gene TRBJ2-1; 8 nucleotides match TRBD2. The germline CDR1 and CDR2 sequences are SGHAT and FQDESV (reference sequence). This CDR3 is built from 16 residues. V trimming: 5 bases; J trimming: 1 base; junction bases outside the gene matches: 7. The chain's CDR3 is CASSQKAGVSYNEQFF. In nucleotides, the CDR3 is TGTGCCAGCAGCCAGAAAGCGGGAGTGTCCTACAATGAGCAGTTCTTC.

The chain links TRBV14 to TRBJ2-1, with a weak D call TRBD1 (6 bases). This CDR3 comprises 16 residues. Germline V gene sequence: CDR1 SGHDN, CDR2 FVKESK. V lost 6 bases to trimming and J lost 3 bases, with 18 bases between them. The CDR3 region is CASSPLQGQLYNEQFF. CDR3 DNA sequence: TGTGCCAGCAGTCCACTACAGGGCCAGCTCTACAATGAGCAGTTCTTC.

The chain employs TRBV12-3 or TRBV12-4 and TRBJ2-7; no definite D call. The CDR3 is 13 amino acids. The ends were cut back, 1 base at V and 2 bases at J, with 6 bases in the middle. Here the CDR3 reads CASSLGLTYEQYF. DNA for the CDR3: TGTGCCAGCAGTTTAGGGCTAACCTACGAGCAGTACTTC.